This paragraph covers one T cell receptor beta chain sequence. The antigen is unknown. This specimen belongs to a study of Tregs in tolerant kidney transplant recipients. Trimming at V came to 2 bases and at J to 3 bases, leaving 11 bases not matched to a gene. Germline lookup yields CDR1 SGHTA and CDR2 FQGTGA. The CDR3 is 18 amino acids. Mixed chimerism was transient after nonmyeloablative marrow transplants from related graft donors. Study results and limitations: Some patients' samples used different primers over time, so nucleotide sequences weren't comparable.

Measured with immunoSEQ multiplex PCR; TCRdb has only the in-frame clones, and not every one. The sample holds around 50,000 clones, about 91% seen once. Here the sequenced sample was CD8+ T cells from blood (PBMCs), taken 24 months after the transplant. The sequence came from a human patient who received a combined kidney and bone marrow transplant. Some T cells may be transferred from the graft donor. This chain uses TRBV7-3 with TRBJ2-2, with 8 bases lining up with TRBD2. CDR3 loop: CASSLWVPTGLDTGELFF. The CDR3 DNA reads TGTGCCAGCAGCTTATGGGTACCGACGGGACTAGACACCGGGGAGCTGTTTTTT. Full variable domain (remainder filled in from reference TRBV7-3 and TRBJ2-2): GAGVSQTPSNKVTEKGKYVELRCDPISGHTALYWYRQSLGQGPEFLIYFQGTGAADDSGLPNDRFFAVRPEGSVSTLKIQRTERGDSAVYLCASSLWVPTGLDTGELFFGEGSRLTVL.